This note documents a single TCR beta chain sequence. The antigen is unknown. Clones were sequenced by immunoSEQ multiplex PCR, and TCRdb holds only the in-frame ones, with some missing. The sample carries tens of thousands of clones, 70% to 90% recorded once. This sample was included in a study of radiotherapy plus CTLA-4 blockade in lung cancer. The wider study: Objective responses occurred in approximately 18% of patients; roughly 30% had disease control.

Focal radiation with ipilimumab CTLA-4 blockade was given to patients with chemo-refractory metastatic non-small-cell lung cancer. Study-wide findings and caveats: Alongside interferon-beta, early blood T cell clone dynamics were reportedly the best predictor of response. In blood, after radiotherapy plus ipilimumab, tumor-derived TCR clones expanded.

V lost 3 bases and J 2 bases, leaving 8 bases between the germline ends. This CDR3 contains 13 residues. CDR1 SGHVS and CDR2 FQNEAQ come from the germline V gene. The chain couples TRBV7-8 to TRBJ2-7; D is unresolved. The sample here was peripheral blood, taken from a patient treated with radiotherapy plus ipilimumab. The TCR comes from a human donor with non-small cell lung cancer whose response to radiotherapy plus ipilimumab could not be evaluated. CDR3 nucleotide sequence: TGTGCCAGCAGCTTGGGCAGCACCTACGAGCAGTACTTC. Encoded protein: CASSLGSTYEQYF.